This T cell receptor (beta chain) is drawn from a study of cytomegalovirus exposure and HLA in healthy donors. For the study at large: Among around 400 genotyped donors, around 82% fell in the Caucasian-associated ancestry cluster.

This clone was recorded a few times. Its antigen is not known. It was with 60 Vbeta and 13 Jbeta primers that the PCR ran. Clones were sequenced by immunoSEQ multiplex PCR, and TCRdb holds only the in-frame ones, with some missing. This table holds fewer than 200,000 clones, approximately 81% found once. Study observations and caveats: Analysis was carried out at a later point, and it linked a missense DCLRE1C variant to TCR beta V- and J-gene trimming. The authors listed over 150 TCR beta chains as cytomegalovirus-associated. In a later analysis, TCR association rates varied by HLA locus: DRB1 most, HLA-C fewest.

The sequenced sample was PBMCs. The clonotype was recovered from a man under 40 in good health and CMV-seronegative.

The CDR3 here is CASRVQGATNEKLFF. The CDR3 bases are TGTGCCAGCAGGGTCCAGGGGGCCACTAATGAAAAACTGTTTTTT. The gene calls are TRBV2 and TRBJ1-4; 8 positions agree with TRBD1. The CDR3 extends over 15 amino acids. The trim removed 6 bases at V and 2 bases at J, leaving 5 bases unmatched. Germline values: CDR1 SNHLY, CDR2 FYNNEI.